This T cell receptor beta chain is from a study of blood T cell repertoires in COVID-19 (dated by TCRdb to about 2020). About the full investigation: Collaborator samples came from the United States, Italy and Spain and covered acute and convalescent phases of COVID-19. The material from the prospective study consisted of cDNA or gDNA derived from T cells, B-cell-depleted T cells, or PBMCs. The dataset comprised deeply sampled blood TCRbeta repertoires from subjects exposed to, actively infected with, or recovered from COVID-19. The repertoires were released in a freely available public database meant as a resource for research on the immune response to SARS-CoV-2. The samples were drawn from two sources: the first 160 participants of the ongoing ImmuneRACE study, and 1,200 or so subjects contributed by 6 global collaborators. The sample metadata nearly always contained a de-identified subject ID, COVID-19 status, age in years and sex. Where HLA class I and class II types were available, the types were taken from metadata supplied by the sample provider, not from assay-based typing.

Whole blood was collected in K2EDTA tubes by collaborating institutions according to the institutions' own protocols. For TCRbeta analysis, collaborators shipped samples as frozen whole blood, isolated PBMCs, or DNA extracted from either of those sample types. Comments on this clone: The clone's antigen remains unknown. No clone much larger than this one lies a single base away; base qualities are absent. The same CDR3 arises from other DNA sequences in this sample as well.

General conclusions and limits of the study: Clinical and demographic metadata were provided uncurated, with the amount varying by source and participant.

As encoded in the germline V gene (reference sequence), CDR1 is PRHDT while CDR2 is FYEKMQ. Including cysteine and valine, the CDR3 has 17 amino acids. This entry keeps only the CDR3 DNA: 51 bases, framed from base 1. Trimmed from V: 2 bases; trimmed from J: 3 bases; junction bases lacking a gene match: 9. The immunoSEQ Assay, a bias-controlled multiplex PCR, was used to amplify TCRbeta CDR3 regions from genomic DNA. In the original analysis: The number of nucleated cells in each sample was estimated by amplification of reference gene primers within the assay. Sequence reads were collapsed and filtered to measure the absolute abundance of every unique TCRbeta CDR3 rearrangement. For each sample, productive Simpson clonality was calculated as the square root of Simpson's diversity index over productive rearrangements. TCRdb's version of the immuneACCESS table is confined to in-frame rearrangements and falls short of the full clone set. An unresolved V gene accounts for under half of the shortfall where checked; the remainder is of unknown origin. The DNA was the basis for D and trimming; V, J and clone size are from that table. The sample table shows approximately 240,000 clones, and approximately 79% are seen once. 4% to 4.5% of the sample is held by the ten biggest clonotypes.

This receptor was obtained from a woman in her thirties or forties with active or convalescent COVID-19. The chain was built from TRBV13 and TRBJ2-7; the junction holds 11 bases that match TRBD2. The sequencing input was peripheral blood. The nucleotide sequence is given as TGTGCCAGCAGCTTAAGGGGTGGGCTAGCGGGGGGCTACGAGCAGTACGTC. This codes for CASSLRGGLAGGYEQYV.